This TCR beta chain appears in the sequencing data of a study of shared clonotypes between healthy human individuals. CDR3 length equals 15 residues. Libraries were prepared by immunoSEQ multiplex PCR; TCRdb keeps only in-frame clonotypes and omits some of them. The sample comprises about 610,000 clones, around 97% of which are singletons, and 0.055% to 0.07% rests with the top ten. The rearrangement joins TRBV21-1 to TRBJ2-3; the DNA was not compared with TRBD2, the D call given in the table. TRBV21-1 is deemed a pseudogene. The receptor was derived from a young woman in good health. The sequenced sample consisted of naive CD4+ T cells sorted from blood. Regarding subset: CD45RA+ positively selected. The CDR3 sequence is CASSRGTSGSCTQYF. CDR3 DNA: TGTGCCAGCAGCAGGGGGACTAGCGGGAGTTGTACGCAGTATTTT.